A single sample is the source of the 18 T cell receptor beta chains below, sequenced in a study of blood T cells in healthy people across ages. The use of a sample-barcoded 5' primer and a J-beta primer mix characterized a second PCR of roughly 7 to 11 cycles. TCRdb passed the 5' RACE reads through MiXCR, listing each CDR3 protein once. The data show over 950,000 distinct CDR3 sequences, roughly two fifths seen once. The specimen sequenced was blood. These receptors came from a man younger than 35 in good health.

The CDR3 nucleotides are TGTGCCAGCAGCCACTACGATACACCCCTCCACTTT. Its translation is CASSHYDTPLHF. The gene calls are TRBV14 and TRBJ1-6, with D unclear. Germline CDR1 and CDR2: SGHDN and FVKESK. The CDR3 loop spans 12 amino acids. Trimming took off 3 bases at V and 11 bases at J, with 8 bases between the two ends. The whole variable domain, remainder taken from reference TRBV14 and TRBJ1-6, is EAGVTQFPSHSVIEKGQTVTLRCDPISGHDNLYWYRRVMGKEIKFLLHFVKESKQDESGMPNNRFLAERTGGTYSTLKVQPAELEDSGVYFCASSHYDTPLHFGNGTRLTVT.

The sample holds many counts of this clonotype. V gene TRBV20-1 combines with J gene TRBJ1-1, with unresolved D. The CDR3 is made up of 11 amino acids. CDR1 DFQATT and CDR2 SNEGSKA come from the germline V gene (reference sequence). V gave up 5 bases and J gave up 3 bases, with 7 bases separating them. CDR3 coding DNA: TGCAGTGCTTCTTCGGACACTGAAGCTTTCTTT. Its protein is CSASSDTEAFF.

There are a few counts of this clonotype. The chain uses TRBV27 and TRBJ2-3, with D perhaps given as TRBD1 or TRBD2 (5 bases each). The CDR3 runs 16 residues. Per germline, CDR1 MNHEY and CDR2 SMNVEV (reference sequence). Trimming shortened V by 1 base and J by 0 bases, and 11 bases separated the two germline ends. Written as DNA, the CDR3 is TGTGCCAGCAGTTTATTGGGGGTACTTAGCACAGATACGCAGTATTTT. Its translation is CASSLLGVLSTDTQYF.

This clonotype was seen a handful of times. The chain has TRBV2 and TRBJ1-1; D unclear. Trimming stripped 2 bases from V and 0 bases from J, with 34 bases between. The CDR3 consists of 23 residues. In germline, CDR1 is SNHLY, CDR2 FYNNEI. CDR3 nucleotides: TGTGCCAGCAGTGAACGGACGGGTCACGGACCCCCCGGGTCACACGAGGTGAACACTGAAGCTTTCTTT. It translates to CASSERTGHGPPGSHEVNTEAFF.

This clonotype was found many times. The rearrangement uses TRBV7-9 and TRBJ2-3, with TRBD2 as a possible D gene (5 bases). The CDR3 contains 16 residues. With 5 bases removed from V and 2 bases from J, the gap between germline ends came to 17 bases. Germline V gene lookup returns CDR1 SEHNR and CDR2 FQNEAQ (reference sequence). The CDR3 reads CASSGEGREFTDTQYF. CDR3 nucleotide sequence: TGTGCCAGCAGCGGCGAGGGCCGAGAGTTCACAGATACGCAGTATTTT. Full variable domain (missing parts from reference TRBV7-9 and TRBJ2-3): DTGVSQNPRHKITKRGQNVTFRCDPISEHNRLYWYRQTLGQGPEFLTYFQNEAQLEKSRLLSDRFSAERPKGSFSTLEIQRTEQGDSAMYLCASSGEGREFTDTQYFGPGTRLTVL.

V is TRBV19 and J is TRBJ2-1; D unclear. Trimming cost V 2 bases and J 0 bases, with 14 bases left between them. Germline CDR1 is LNHDA and CDR2 is SQIVND (reference sequence). The CDR3 is 17 residues long. CDR3 amino acids: CASSIYGRWSSYNEQFF. The CDR3 nucleotides read TGTGCCAGTAGTATATACGGCAGGTGGAGCTCCTACAATGAGCAGTTCTTC.

There are a few counts of this clonotype. This sequence joins TRBV7-9 and TRBJ1-2; D uncertain. CDR3 length equals 12 residues. The V and J ends lost 4 bases and 8 bases respectively, with 11 bases between them. The germline V gene encodes CDR1 SEHNR and CDR2 FQNEAQ (reference sequence). CDR3 protein: CASSSASDGYTF. DNA of the CDR3: TGTGCCAGCAGCTCAGCATCAGACGGCTACACCTTC.

This clonotype came up a few times. The chain carries TRBV7-6 and TRBJ2-3, with 7 positions matching TRBD1. The CDR3 consists of 15 residues. Germline assignment: CDR1 SGHVS and CDR2 FNYEAQ. V was clipped by 1 base and J by 5 bases; unmatched bases: 6. The CDR3 sequence: CASSLEAGGVDTQYF. As DNA, the CDR3 is TGTGCCAGCAGCTTAGAGGCAGGGGGTGTAGATACGCAGTATTTT.

There are a few counts of this clonotype. This rearrangement joins TRBV20-1 to TRBJ2-5; 8 positions agree with TRBD2. This CDR3 is 13 amino acids long. Germline-derived CDR1 and CDR2 are DFQATT and SNEGSKA (reference sequence). The junction had 3 bases not matched to a gene; V was cut back by 4 bases and J by 2 bases. The CDR3 sequence: CSAKRLAQETQYF. Here the CDR3 DNA reads TGCAGTGCTAAGAGACTAGCGCAAGAGACCCAGTACTTC.

This clonotype came up many times. The chain is built from TRBV20-1 and TRBJ2-3; 11 bases agree with TRBD2. V gave up 3 bases and J gave up 3 bases; unmatched junction bases: 8. Germline V lookup: CDR1 DFQATT, CDR2 SNEGSKA (reference sequence). The CDR3 runs to 16 residues. CDR3 nucleotide sequence: TGCAGTGCTAGCTCCGGGACTAGCGGACCTACAGATACGCAGTATTTT. Protein product: CSASSGTSGPTDTQYF.

This clonotype was seen more than once but under ten times. The chain joins TRBV6-5 to TRBJ2-3, with TRBD2 matching over 12 bases. The CDR3 has 15 residues. Germline CDR1 MNHEY, CDR2 SVGAGI. The V and J ends lost 6 bases and 5 bases, in that order; junction bases with no gene match: 6. For the CDR3, the DNA is TGTGCCAGCAGCCGACTAGCGGGGGCTCGAGATACGCAGTATTTT. Its protein is CASSRLAGARDTQYF.

This clonotype was picked up many times. The CDR3 reads CASSQDSATNEKLFF. The CDR3 DNA is TGCGCCAGCAGCCAGGACAGTGCAACTAATGAAAAACTGTTTTTT. This sequence joins TRBV4-3 and TRBJ1-4; the D gene is possibly TRBD1 (6 bases). Germline-derived CDR1 and CDR2 are LGHNA and YSLEER. The V end was cut by 3 bases, the J end by 0 bases, with 8 bases between. The CDR3 runs 15 residues.

This clonotype occurred a few times. The chain couples TRBV20-1 to TRBJ2-5; D is unresolved. Trimming shortened V by 1 base and J by 2 bases, and 11 bases separated the two germline ends. The CDR3 contains 14 residues. In germline, CDR1 is DFQATT, CDR2 SNEGSKA (reference sequence). CDR3 region: CSARVAARQETQYF. CDR3 nucleotides: TGCAGTGCTAGAGTGGCAGCGAGACAAGAGACCCAGTACTTC.

Comment on this clonotype: One base away lies a much larger clone, so this may be a sequencing read error. This rearrangement joins TRBV4-3 to TRBJ1-2; perhaps TRBD1 as D (5 bases). CDR1 and CDR2 (germline): LGHNA, YSLEER. The CDR3 has 18 amino acids. V dropped 0 bases and J dropped 0 bases, with 17 bases sitting between them. CDR3 bases: TGCGCCAGCAGCCAAGATCATACAGGACAAGACCCTAACTATGGCTACACCTTC. This sequence encodes CASSQDHTGQDPNYGYTF.

V and J are TRBV14 and TRBJ1-4; no firm D call. This CDR3 comprises 15 residues. V lost 1 base to trimming and J lost 4 bases, with 10 bases between them. Looked up from germline, CDR1 is SGHDN and CDR2 is FVKESK. CDR3 protein: CASSQVEGNNEKLFF. The DNA of the CDR3 is TGTGCCAGCAGCCAAGTAGAAGGGAATAATGAAAAACTGTTTTTT.

This clonotype was counted only a few times. The chain recombines TRBV29-1 with TRBJ2-7; 7 nucleotides align to TRBD2. V gave up 2 bases and J gave up 6 bases; unmatched junction bases: 10. CDR1 is SQVTM, CDR2 ANQGSEA, per germline. The CDR3 is made up of 14 amino acids. CDR3 DNA sequence: TGCAGCGTTGAACTGGGGGGGACGGGAACCGAGCAGTACTTC. Protein sequence: CSVELGGTGTEQYF.

This chain joins TRBV2 and TRBJ2-1, with 7 nucleotides matching TRBD2. Germline CDR1 reads SNHLY; CDR2 reads FYNNEI. The J segment lost 8 bases and the V segment lost 5 bases, leaving 12 bases of the junction unmatched. This CDR3 has 15 amino acids. In DNA form, the CDR3 reads TGTGCCAGCAGTCCGGCCCAGCCCCGGGGGGATGAGCAGTTCTTC. This translates into CASSPAQPRGDEQFF. The full variable domain, with the rest looked up from reference TRBV2 and TRBJ2-1, is EPEVTQTPSHQVTQMGQEVILRCVPISNHLYFYWYRQILGQKVEFLVSFYNNEISEKSEIFDDQFSVERPDGSNFTLKIRSTKLEDSAMYFCASSPAQPRGDEQFFGPGTRLTVL.

The chain employs TRBV10-3 and TRBJ2-7; TRBD1 agrees at 8 bases. The germline V gene has CDR1 ENHRY and CDR2 SYGVKD. The CDR3 is 14 amino acids. The CDR3 DNA reads as TGTGCAACCGCCGGAACAGGGGGGACCTGCGAGCAGTACTTC. This translates into CATAGTGGTCEQYF.